The 3 T cell receptor beta chains given below trace back to one sample, sequenced in a study of brain metastases from non-small cell lung cancer. Sequencing used immunoSEQ multiplex PCR; TCRdb keeps in-frame clones, though not all of them. The profile shows a few thousand clones, over 65% of them singletons. What was sequenced was primary lung tumor tissue. The source is a donor aged 40 or over with non-small cell lung cancer.

Worth noting for this clone: Mismatch with germline at one junction end may stem from a read error. This sequence joins TRBV29-1 and TRBJ1-3; D perhaps matches TRBD1 (6 bases). The CDR3 runs 14 residues. CDR1 is SQVTM, CDR2 ANQGSEA, per germline. CDR3 DNA: TGCAGCGTTGTTGGGGGCAGAGCTGGAAACACCATGTATTTT. Amino acid sequence: CSVVGGRAGNTMYF.

V and J are TRBV5-1 and TRBJ1-4; no reliable D call. Germline lookup yields CDR1 SGHRS and CDR2 YFSETQ. The length of the CDR3 is 15 residues. Trimming took 4 bases from V and 4 from J, leaving 14 bases between them. Here the CDR3 DNA reads TGCGCCAGCAGCCCCGACGGGGTTCTTAATGAAAAACTGTTTTTT. This gives the protein CASSPDGVLNEKLFF. Full variable domain (remainder filled in from reference TRBV5-1 and TRBJ1-4): KAGVTQTPRYLIKTRGQQVTLSCSPISGHRSVSWYQQTPGQGLQFLFEYFSETQRNKGNFPGRFSGRQFSNSRSEMNVSTLELGDSALYLCASSPDGVLNEKLFFGSGTQLSVL.

The chain links TRBV6-5 to TRBJ2-5; D is undetermined. Trimming removed 4 bases from V and 2 bases from J, with 5 bases in between. This CDR3 spans 12 amino acids. CDR1 is MNHEY, CDR2 SVGAGI, per germline. Here the CDR3 reads CASSSTQETQYF. The CDR3 bases are TGTGCCAGCAGTTCGACACAAGAGACCCAGTACTTC.